This passage covers 27 T cell receptor beta chains from one sample sequenced in a study of cytomegalovirus exposure and HLA in healthy donors. The PCR had 60 Vbeta and 13 Jbeta primers. Profiled with immunoSEQ multiplex PCR; TCRdb holds only in-frame clones, not every one. The sample lists about 89,000 clones; around 85% were seen once. The sequenced sample was PBMCs. The receptors shown here come from a man in his forties in good health and CMV-seropositive.

V is TRBV19 and J is TRBJ1-5; the D is unclear. The CDR3 is 14 residues long. Per the germline V gene, CDR1 is LNHDA and CDR2 is SQIVND (reference sequence). V gave up 3 bases and J gave up 0 bases, with 6 bases separating them. CDR3 coding DNA: TGTGCCAGTAGTATGGAGGGTAGCAATCAGCCCCAGCATTTT. As protein: CASSMEGSNQPQHF.

The V gene is TRBV5-5, the J gene TRBJ2-7; D not certain. From germline, CDR1 is SGHKS and CDR2 YYEKEE (reference sequence). The V end was cut by 5 bases, the J end by 0 bases, with 6 bases between. There are 12 residues in the CDR3. The CDR3 sequence: CASRLDSYEQYF. Written as DNA, the CDR3 is TGTGCCAGCAGACTCGACTCCTACGAGCAGTACTTC.

This clone appeared a few times. This CDR3 is CASSQRTGTNEQFF. The CDR3 bases are TGCGCCAGCAGCCAGAGGACAGGTACCAATGAGCAGTTCTTC. The chain links TRBV5-1 to TRBJ2-1, with 7 bases identical to TRBD1. This CDR3 comprises 14 residues. Trimming cost V 4 bases and J 6 bases; bases outside gene matches: 7. Germline V CDR1 and CDR2: SGHRS, YFSETQ.

The chain combines TRBV5-1 with TRBJ2-5; 7 bases match TRBD2. The germline V gene has CDR1 SGHRS and CDR2 YFSETQ. CDR3 length equals 14 residues. J lost 4 bases, V lost 4 bases, and 7 bases had no gene match. CDR3 region: CASSPERGTETQYF. The CDR3 nucleotides read TGCGCCAGCAGCCCGGAGCGGGGTACAGAGACCCAGTACTTC.

The V call is TRBV4-1, the J call TRBJ2-1; 7 positions match TRBD1. The CDR3 totals 17 residues. The V segment lost 4 bases and the J segment 1 base; nucleotides outside the gene matches: 10. Germline CDR1 MGHRA, CDR2 YSYEKL. This CDR3 reads CASSPFGTVHSYNEQFF. In nucleotides, the CDR3 is TGCGCCAGCAGCCCTTTTGGGACAGTCCATTCCTACAATGAGCAGTTCTTC.

The gene calls are TRBV19 and TRBJ2-5, with 8 bases lining up with TRBD1. Germline V gives CDR1 LNHDA, CDR2 SQIVND (reference sequence). The CDR3 is 17 amino acids. Losses at the gene ends were 1 base for V and 5 bases for J; bases not matched to a gene: 12. CDR3: CASSIGKAGGAWETQYF. The CDR3 DNA sequence: TGTGCCAGTAGTATAGGGAAGGCAGGGGGCGCGTGGGAGACCCAGTACTTC.

This chain joins TRBV7-2 and TRBJ1-2; D gene ambiguous. CDR3 length: 13 residues. Germline CDR1 SGHTA, CDR2 FQGNSA. The V gene lost 1 base and the J gene lost 3 bases, with 6 bases spanning the gap. The CDR3 spells CASSLGLDYGYTF. CDR3 DNA sequence: TGTGCCAGCAGCTTAGGTCTTGACTATGGCTACACCTTC.

The chain recombines TRBV6-1 with TRBJ2-5, with TRBD2 as a possible D gene (6 bases). Germline V lookup: CDR1 MNHNS, CDR2 SASEGT. The CDR3 has 16 residues. Trimming cost V 4 bases and J 5 bases, with 20 bases left between them. The CDR3 reads CASSGVTWRGRETQYF. The CDR3 DNA is TGTGCCAGCAGTGGAGTCACCTGGCGGGGTCGGGAGACCCAGTACTTC.

This chain joins TRBV6-1 and TRBJ1-5, with TRBD1 identical over 7 bases. Losses at the gene ends were 7 bases for V and 3 bases for J; bases not matched to a gene: 9. The CDR3 loop spans 15 amino acids. CDR1 and CDR2 (germline): MNHNS, SASEGT. The chain's CDR3 is CASTEQGGFNQPQHF. The CDR3, as DNA: TGTGCCAGCACCGAGCAAGGGGGCTTCAATCAGCCCCAGCATTTT.

The rearrangement joins TRBV28 to TRBJ2-6; 12 nucleotides line up with TRBD1. CDR3 length: 18 residues. In germline, CDR1 is MDHEN, CDR2 SYDVKM. V shed 3 bases, J shed 1 base, and the junction held 4 bases outside the gene matches. Written as DNA, the CDR3 is TGTGCCAGCAGTTTGGGGACAGGGGGCATTTCTGGGGCCAACGTCCTGACTTTC. Its protein product is CASSLGTGGISGANVLTF. The full variable domain, rest sourced from reference TRBV28 and TRBJ2-6, is DVKVTQSSRYLVKRTGEKVFLECVQDMDHENMFWYRQDPGLGLRLIYFSYDVKMKEKGDIPEGYSVSREKKERFSLILESASTNQTSMYLCASSLGTGGISGANVLTFGAGSRLTVL.

The V call is TRBV19, the J call TRBJ1-4; D is uncertain. CDR3 length: 17 amino acids. Germline loops: CDR1 LNHDA, CDR2 SQIVND (reference sequence). V was trimmed by 5 bases and J by 5 bases, leaving 21 bases between them. The CDR3 bases are TGTGCCAGTAGTGTTGGGCTAGACATACCGGGGAATGAAAAACTGTTTTTT. Encoded protein: CASSVGLDIPGNEKLFF.

In this sample, this clone turned up once. The CDR3 here is CASSYLGESPLHF. CDR3 sequence (DNA): TGTGCCAGCAGTTACCTAGGGGAATCACCCCTCCACTTT. The chain uses TRBV6-6 and TRBJ1-6, with a weak D call TRBD1 (5 bases). The V end lost 2 bases, the J end lost 10 bases, and 9 bases lay between the germline ends. This CDR3 comprises 13 residues. Germline values: CDR1 MNHNY, CDR2 SVGAGI (reference sequence).

The J gene is TRBJ2-1, the V gene TRBV5-4, with 8 bases fitting TRBD1. Germline-derived CDR1 and CDR2 are SGHNT and YYREEE (reference sequence). The CDR3 length is 15 residues. The V and J ends lost 1 base and 6 bases, in that order; junction bases with no gene match: 6. CDR3 in amino acids: CASSLLQGASNEQFF. CDR3 coding DNA: TGTGCCAGCAGCTTGTTGCAGGGGGCTTCCAATGAGCAGTTCTTC.

This chain links TRBV2 with TRBJ2-5; 12 positions agree with TRBD2. The length of the CDR3 is 15 residues. J lost 5 bases, V lost 6 bases, and 7 bases had no gene match. In germline, CDR1 is SNHLY, CDR2 FYNNEI. The CDR3 nucleotides are TGTGCCAGCAGGGGAAGAGGGACTAGCGGGGAGACCCAGTACTTC. It specifies CASRGRGTSGETQYF.

By share of the sample, this clone is medium-sized (0.01 to 0.1%). The rearrangement links TRBV25-1 to TRBJ2-7; D is uncertain. The length of the CDR3 is 13 residues. Germline-derived CDR1 and CDR2 are MGHDK and SYGVNS. V dropped 2 bases and J dropped 6 bases, with 11 bases sitting between them. In DNA form, the CDR3 reads TGTGCCAGCAGTGAACAGATTCGGAGCGAGCAGTACTTC. This gives the protein CASSEQIRSEQYF.

V is TRBV7-9 and J is TRBJ2-3; 14 bases align to TRBD2. V trimming: 3 bases; J trimming: 5 bases; junction bases outside the gene matches: 4. Per the germline V gene, CDR1 is SEHNR and CDR2 is FQNEAQ (reference sequence). CDR3 length equals 16 residues. CDR3: CASSLDGTSGGDTQYF. As DNA, the CDR3 is TGTGCCAGCAGCTTGGATGGGACTAGCGGGGGAGATACGCAGTATTTT.

The chain recombines TRBV5-8 with TRBJ2-7, with a weak D call TRBD2 (5 bases). V dropped 2 bases and J dropped 2 bases, with 8 bases sitting between them. The CDR3 contains 13 residues. Germline values: CDR1 SGHTS, CDR2 YDEGEE. CDR3 sequence reads: CASSFRAAYEQYF. The CDR3 DNA sequence: TGTGCCAGCAGCTTTAGAGCGGCCTACGAGCAGTACTTC.

This rearrangement joins TRBV28 to TRBJ2-7; perhaps TRBD2 as D (6 bases). The ends were cut back, 8 bases at V and 1 base at J, with 12 bases in the middle. Germline assignment: CDR1 MDHEN and CDR2 SYDVKM. The CDR3 spans 13 residues. CDR3 sequence reads: CASGGTSSYEQYF. The CDR3 DNA follows: TGTGCCAGCGGCGGGACTTCTTCCTACGAGCAGTACTTC.

This rearrangement joins TRBV27 to TRBJ2-5, with D perhaps TRBD1 (6 bases). Germline loops: CDR1 MNHEY, CDR2 SMNVEV (reference sequence). Trimming removed 5 bases at V and 2 bases at J, with 12 bases between. The CDR3 loop spans 14 amino acids. CDR3 DNA sequence: TGTGCCAGCAGTACCAAGGACAGACAAGAGACCCAGTACTTC. Amino acids: CASSTKDRQETQYF.

This clone was detected a few times. The chain recombines TRBV19 with TRBJ1-6; the D gene is possibly TRBD1 (6 bases). Germline assignment: CDR1 LNHDA and CDR2 SQIVND (reference sequence). CDR3 length: 18 residues. Trimming stripped 3 bases from V and 0 bases from J, with 15 bases between. The CDR3 loop reads CASSIGRGRGSYNSPLHF. For the CDR3, the DNA is TGTGCCAGTAGTATCGGCAGGGGTCGCGGCTCCTATAATTCACCCCTCCACTTT.

The J gene is TRBJ2-7, the V gene TRBV2; 9 positions match TRBD1. The V gene end was trimmed by 10 bases and the J gene end by 6 bases; junction bases not matched to a gene: 10. This CDR3 has 13 amino acids. Germline CDR1 reads SNHLY; CDR2 reads FYNNEI. DNA of the CDR3: TGTGCCATCCTAGGACAGGGGCTGGCCGAGCAGTACTTC. Residues: CAILGQGLAEQYF.

This chain joins TRBV14 and TRBJ2-5; 8 nucleotides agree with TRBD2. V lost 5 bases to trimming and J lost 3 bases; unmatched junction nucleotides: 11. Germline V CDR1 and CDR2: SGHDN, FVKESK. CDR3 length: 16 residues. The CDR3 protein is CASSSWTGTRKETQYF. The CDR3 coding sequence is TGTGCCAGCAGCTCCTGGACCGGGACTAGGAAAGAGACCCAGTACTTC. Drawing the rest from reference TRBV14 and TRBJ2-5, the complete variable domain is EAGVTQFPSHSVIEKGQTVTLRCDPISGHDNLYWYRRVMGKEIKFLLHFVKESKQDESGMPNNRFLAERTGGTYSTLKVQPAELEDSGVYFCASSSWTGTRKETQYFGPGTRLLVL.

On this clone: One end of the junction fails to match germline, which may point to a read error. Other DNA sequences in this specimen translate into the identical CDR3. The genes are TRBV6-1 and TRBJ1-2, with no clear D. Germline CDR1 reads MNHNS; CDR2 reads SASEGT. The CDR3 consists of 13 residues. CDR3 sequence: CASIPAANYGYTF. CDR3 nucleotides: TGTGCCAGCATTCCCGCAGCGAACTACGGCTACACCTTC.

The gene calls are TRBV2 and TRBJ2-7, with D perhaps TRBD2 (6 bases). The V gene lost 2 bases and the J gene lost 2 bases, with 16 bases spanning the gap. Per germline, CDR1 SNHLY and CDR2 FYNNEI. This CDR3 is built from 16 residues. CDR3 in amino acids: CASSEPSRGRTYEQYF. The DNA for the CDR3 is TGTGCCAGCAGTGAACCCAGTCGGGGGAGGACCTACGAGCAGTACTTC.

The V gene is TRBV7-2, the J gene TRBJ1-3, with TRBD1 matching 7 bases. The length of the CDR3 is 15 residues. After removal of 1 base from V and 3 bases from J, the junction contained 3 bases not matched to a gene. The germline V gene encodes CDR1 SGHTA and CDR2 FQGNSA. In DNA, the CDR3 is TGTGCCAGCAGCTTAGTGGACAGGATTGGAAACACCATATATTTT. Translating gives CASSLVDRIGNTIYF.

V is TRBV4-1 and J is TRBJ1-4; a weak D match, TRBD1 (6 bases). There are 12 residues in the CDR3. V gave up 1 base and J gave up 10 bases, with 7 bases separating them. Germline CDR1 MGHRA, CDR2 YSYEKL. CDR3 in DNA: TGCGCCAGCAGCCAAGTAGGGGGAAAACTGTTTTTT. This codes for CASSQVGGKLFF.

J is TRBJ1-6 and V is TRBV7-8; 7 bases map to TRBD1. V trimming: 3 bases; J trimming: 8 bases; junction bases outside the gene matches: 1. The CDR3 runs to 13 residues. The germline V gene has CDR1 SGHVS and CDR2 FQNEAQ. The CDR3 coding sequence is TGTGCCAGCAGCTTGCAGGGGGATTCACCCCTCCACTTT. This translates into CASSLQGDSPLHF.